Included here is one TCR beta chain sequence, with context. The data were produced by immunoSEQ multiplex PCR, yet TCRdb's version contains in-frame clones alone and is incomplete. This sample carries around 510,000 clones, approximately 94% of them seen once, and the ten largest clones take 0.064%. The CDR3 has 14 amino acids. Germline values: CDR1 MNHEY, CDR2 SMNVEV (reference sequence). V lost 7 bases and J lost 8, with 17 bases in between. These data originate in a study of shared clonotypes between healthy human individuals. Sequencing was done on a sample of naive CD4+ T cells sorted from blood. Documented subset: CD45RA+ positively selected. The TCR sequence derives from a woman under 40 in good health. V and J are TRBV27 and TRBJ1-4, with D tentatively TRBD1 (5 bases). The CDR3 loop reads CASNTALKGEKLFF. The CDR3 DNA is TGTGCCAGCAATACAGCGTTAAAGGGGGAAAAACTGTTTTTT.